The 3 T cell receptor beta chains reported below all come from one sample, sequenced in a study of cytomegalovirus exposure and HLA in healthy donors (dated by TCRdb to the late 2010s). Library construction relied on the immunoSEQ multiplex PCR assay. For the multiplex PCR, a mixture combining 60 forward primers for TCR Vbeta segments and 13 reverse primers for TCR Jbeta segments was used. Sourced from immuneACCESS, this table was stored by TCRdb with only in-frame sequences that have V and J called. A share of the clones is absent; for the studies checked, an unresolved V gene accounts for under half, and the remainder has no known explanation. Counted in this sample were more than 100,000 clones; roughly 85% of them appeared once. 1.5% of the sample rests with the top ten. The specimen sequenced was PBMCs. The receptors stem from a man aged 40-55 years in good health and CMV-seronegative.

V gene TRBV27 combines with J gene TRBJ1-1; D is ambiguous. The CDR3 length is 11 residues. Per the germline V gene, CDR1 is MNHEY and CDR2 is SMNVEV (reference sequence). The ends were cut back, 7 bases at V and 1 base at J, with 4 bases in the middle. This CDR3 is CASTKNTEAFF. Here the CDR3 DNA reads TGTGCCAGCACCAAGAACACTGAAGCTTTCTTT.

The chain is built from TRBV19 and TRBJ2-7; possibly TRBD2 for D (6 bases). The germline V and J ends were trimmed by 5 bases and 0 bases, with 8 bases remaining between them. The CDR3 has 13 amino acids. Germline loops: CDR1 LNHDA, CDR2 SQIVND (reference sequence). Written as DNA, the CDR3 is TGTGCCAGTAGTCCCGGGAGCTCCTACGAGCAGTACTTC. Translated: CASSPGSSYEQYF.

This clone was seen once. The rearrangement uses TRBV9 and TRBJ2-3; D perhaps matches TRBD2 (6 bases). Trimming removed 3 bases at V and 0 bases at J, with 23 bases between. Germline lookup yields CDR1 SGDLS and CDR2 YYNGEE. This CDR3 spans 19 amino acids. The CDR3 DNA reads TGTGCCAGCAGCGCTTCCGGGACTCGCGCCCTCTCTAGCACAGATACGCAGTATTTT. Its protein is CASSASGTRALSSTDTQYF.